This T cell receptor (beta chain) was identified in a study of vaccination and CD4 T cells after COVID-19. As regards this clonotype: Its antigen is not identified.

The sample's treatment: approximately 9-day PBMC culture with coronavirus spike peptide pools or control peptides (ViraFEST assay). An Oncomine TCR Beta short-read assay was used to sequence the DNA from cultured CD4+ T cells. Using its own MiXCR run on the PCR reads, TCRdb lists one record per CDR3 protein. Among roughly 24,000 distinct CDR3 sequences listed, less than 65% were seen once. CDR3 length: 8 residues. CDR1 and CDR2 (germline): DFQATT, SNEGSKA (reference sequence). The V end was cut by 8 bases, the J end by 11 bases, with 9 bases between. Points from the study as a whole: There was no significant change from roughly 22 to 38 median reactive clonotypes.

The rearrangement links TRBV20-1 to TRBJ1-2; D not certain. The origin of this receptor is a human donor who had recovered from COVID-19. The sample was CD4+ T cells from blood, cultured in vitro. CDR3 DNA sequence: TGCAGTCCCACTGGGTACACCTTC. As protein: CSPTGYTF.